A single sample gave rise to the 19 T cell receptor beta chains below, sequenced in a study of cytomegalovirus exposure and HLA in healthy donors. Data came from immunoSEQ multiplex PCR; TCRdb stores just in-frame clones and leaves some out. The table has approximately 150,000 clones, around nine tenths seen once; the top ten hold 8.5% to 9.5%. The sequenced sample was PBMCs. Receptors were obtained from a man between 18 and 29 years old in good health and CMV-seropositive.

This sequence joins TRBV15 and TRBJ2-7, with D perhaps matching TRBD2 (5 bases). The V gene's germline CDR1 is LNHNV and CDR2 YYDKDF (reference sequence). This CDR3 region has 16 residues. The V end lost 5 bases, the J end lost 2 bases, and 19 bases lay between the germline ends. Here the CDR3 DNA reads TGTGCCACCAGCCGACTATGGGCGCCGGCCACCTACGAGCAGTACTTC. It yields the protein CATSRLWAPATYEQYF. Full variable domain (remainder filled in from reference TRBV15 and TRBJ2-7): DAMVIQNPRYQVTQFGKPVTLSCSQTLNHNVMYWYQQKSSQAPKLLFHYYDKDFNNEADTPDNFQSRRPNTSFCFLDIRSPGLGDTAMYLCATSRLWAPATYEQYFGPGTRLTVT.

The rearrangement links TRBV6-5 to TRBJ1-1; D gene ambiguous. V was trimmed by 2 bases and J by 4 bases, leaving 11 bases between them. Germline assignment: CDR1 MNHEY and CDR2 SVGAGI. The CDR3 extends over 14 amino acids. The CDR3 region is CASSYEAASTEAFF. The CDR3 coding sequence is TGTGCCAGCAGTTACGAGGCAGCTAGCACTGAAGCTTTCTTT.

The chain links TRBV27 to TRBJ1-2; D is perhaps TRBD1 (5 bases). Trimming cost V 5 bases and J 5 bases, with 36 bases left between them. Germline-derived CDR1 and CDR2 are MNHEY and SMNVEV (reference sequence). The CDR3 sequence is 21 residues long. In DNA, the CDR3 is TGTGCCAGCAGTACTTATCCGTACAGGATCGCCCGAAAGGTCTCCGGATATGGCTACACCTTC. It yields the protein CASSTYPYRIARKVSGYGYTF.

The chain joins TRBV15 to TRBJ1-5; TRBD1 aligns across 8 bases. The germline V gene encodes CDR1 LNHNV and CDR2 YYDKDF (reference sequence). CDR3 size: 16 residues. The trim removed 2 bases at V and 6 bases at J, leaving 9 bases unmatched. The CDR3 region has the DNA TGTGCCACCAGCAGAACCCCGGGACAGGTTGGTCAGCCCCAGCATTTT. It codes for CATSRTPGQVGQPQHF.

The chain recombines TRBV19 with TRBJ1-1, with a weak D call TRBD1 (5 bases). CDR3 length: 16 amino acids. V was pared by 5 bases and J by 0 bases, with 16 bases between. Germline CDR1 LNHDA, CDR2 SQIVND (reference sequence). CDR3 sequence reads: CASSPAGRRMNTEAFF. The DNA of the CDR3 is TGTGCCAGTAGTCCCGCGGGACGGCGCATGAACACTGAAGCTTTCTTT.

This clone was recorded once. This rearrangement joins TRBV15 to TRBJ1-1, with a weak D call TRBD1 (5 bases). The CDR3 covers 13 residues. Per germline, CDR1 LNHNV and CDR2 YYDKDF (reference sequence). V shed 0 bases and J shed 10 bases, with 12 bases lying between them. The CDR3 is CATSRDFRGGAFF. The DNA of the CDR3 is TGTGCCACCAGCAGAGATTTTCGGGGGGGAGCTTTCTTT.

This chain joins TRBV21-1 and TRBJ1-5; the D segment call TRBD1 is taken from the table without a DNA check. TRBV21-1 is tagged as a pseudogene. The CDR3 runs to 18 residues. CDR3 sequence reads: CASSKVVWRQGAWQPQHF. The CDR3 coding sequence is TGTGCCAGCAGCAAAGTTGTCTGGCGGCAGGGGGCTTGGCAGCCCCAGCATTTT.

The chain uses TRBV6-1 and TRBJ1-2; 8 bases are a match to TRBD1. V trimming: 0 bases; J trimming: 8 bases; junction bases outside the gene matches: 20. CDR3 size: 19 residues. Germline V gene data show CDR1 as MNHNS and CDR2 as SASEGT. CDR3 in amino acids: CASSEATLRDRGRQAGYTF. The CDR3 region has the DNA TGTGCCAGCAGTGAAGCGACTCTCCGCGACAGGGGCCGACAAGCGGGCTACACCTTC.

This chain joins TRBV6-1 and TRBJ1-2; the match to TRBD1 covers 11 bases. V was pared by 6 bases and J by 6 bases, with 9 bases of the junction left unmatched. The CDR3 covers 15 residues. CDR1 and CDR2 (germline): MNHNS, SASEGT. The CDR3 region is CASRAGTGGLDGYTF. The DNA for the CDR3 is TGTGCCAGCAGAGCCGGGACAGGGGGTTTGGATGGCTACACCTTC.

The V and J genes are TRBV7-9 and TRBJ2-7; no clear D. CDR1 is SEHNR, CDR2 FQNEAQ, per germline (reference sequence). CDR3 size: 15 residues. Trimming cost V 1 base and J 1 base, with 11 bases left between them. CDR3 DNA sequence: TGTGCCAGCAGCTTAGGGGTCAGCGTTTCCTACGAGCAGTACTTC. It is translated as CASSLGVSVSYEQYF. Full variable domain (rest looked up from reference TRBV7-9 and TRBJ2-7): DTGVSQNPRHKITKRGQNVTFRCDPISEHNRLYWYRQTLGQGPEFLTYFQNEAQLEKSRLLSDRFSAERPKGSFSTLEIQRTEQGDSAMYLCASSLGVSVSYEQYFGPGTRLTVT.

The chain recombines TRBV6-1 with TRBJ2-7; 7 bases are shared with TRBD1. Germline V gene data show CDR1 as MNHNS and CDR2 as SASEGT. V was clipped by 6 bases and J by 2 bases; unmatched bases: 4. The CDR3 sequence is 13 residues long. The chain's CDR3 is CASRETGAYEQYF. For the CDR3, the DNA is TGTGCCAGCAGGGAAACAGGGGCCTACGAGCAGTACTTC.

The CDR3 sequence: CASSKTLAGGTNEQFF. The CDR3 DNA is TGTGCCAGCAGTAAAACTCTAGCGGGGGGGACCAATGAGCAGTTCTTC. The chain has TRBV5-4 and TRBJ2-1, with 12 bases aligning to TRBD2. Germline trimming cut 5 bases from V and 6 bases from J; bases unmatched to any gene: 9. Germline CDR1 reads SGHNT; CDR2 reads YYREEE (reference sequence). The CDR3 consists of 16 residues.

For the CDR3, the DNA is TGTGCCAGCAAACCAGGGACTAGCGGGAGAAAGCAGTACTTC. It translates to CASKPGTSGRKQYF. The chain carries TRBV2 and TRBJ2-7; 14 bases are a match to TRBD2. V trimming: 7 bases; J trimming: 8 bases; junction bases outside the gene matches: 7. The germline V gene has CDR1 SNHLY and CDR2 FYNNEI. This CDR3 has 14 amino acids.

The chain is built from TRBV6-1 and TRBJ2-1, with 7 bases fitting TRBD1. CDR1 is MNHNS, CDR2 SASEGT, per germline. V lost 1 base, J lost 4 bases, and 7 bases stayed unmatched. The length of the CDR3 is 16 residues. DNA for the CDR3: TGTGCCAGCAGTGAAGACGATGGACAGGCATACAATGAGCAGTTCTTC. Its protein product is CASSEDDGQAYNEQFF.

The chain recombines TRBV18 with TRBJ2-3, with a possible D match to TRBD1 (6 bases). Per germline, CDR1 KGHSH and CDR2 LQKENI. Trimming took 4 bases from V and 5 from J, leaving 13 bases between them. The CDR3 sequence is 14 residues long. The CDR3 loop is CASSLSAQGDTQYF. The CDR3 DNA reads TGTGCCAGCTCACTATCCGCACAGGGAGATACGCAGTATTTT. Full variable domain (remainder filled in from reference TRBV18 and TRBJ2-3): NAGVMQNPRHLVRRRGQEARLRCSPMKGHSHVYWYRQLPEEGLKFMVYLQKENIIDESGMPKERFSAEFPKEGPSILRIQQVVRGDSAAYFCASSLSAQGDTQYFGPGTRLTVL.

The chain employs TRBV6-5 and TRBJ2-1; no firm D call. V was shortened by 6 bases and J by 6 bases, with 9 bases between the two germline ends. CDR1 and CDR2 (germline): MNHEY, SVGAGI. This CDR3 contains 12 residues. CDR3 nucleotides: TGTGCCAGCAGCTCCGTCTCCAATGAGCAGTTCTTC. Translating it yields CASSSVSNEQFF.

V and J are TRBV7-2 and TRBJ2-1; 10 bases agree with TRBD2. J was trimmed by 9 bases and V by 1 base; bases with no gene match: 12. The CDR3 has 17 amino acids. In germline, CDR1 is SGHTA, CDR2 FQGNSA. CDR3 sequence reads: CASSLVFSGGPGGEQFF. In DNA form, the CDR3 reads TGTGCCAGCAGCTTAGTCTTTAGCGGGGGGCCCGGAGGTGAGCAGTTCTTC.

The chain is built from TRBV5-1 and TRBJ1-5; a weak D match, TRBD1 (5 bases). Trimming cost V 3 bases and J 4 bases, with 11 bases left between them. Germline CDR1 is SGHRS and CDR2 is YFSETQ. The CDR3 runs to 14 residues. As DNA, the CDR3 is TGCGCCAGCAGCTCTACCACAGGAAATCAGCCCCAGCATTTT. This gives the protein CASSSTTGNQPQHF.

J is TRBJ2-7 and V is TRBV9, with 11 nucleotides matching TRBD2. The junction had 4 bases not matched to a gene; V was cut back by 3 bases and J by 2 bases. The germline gives CDR1 SGDLS, CDR2 YYNGEE. The CDR3 is 15 residues long. The CDR3 region has the DNA TGTGCCAGCAGCGCGGGGACTAGCGGAGCCTACGAGCAGTACTTC. Its protein is CASSAGTSGAYEQYF. The full variable domain, with the rest looked up from reference TRBV9 and TRBJ2-7, is DSGVTQTPKHLITATGQRVTLRCSPRSGDLSVYWYQQSLDQGLQFLIQYYNGEERAKGNILERFSAQQFPDLHSELNLSSLELGDSALYFCASSAGTSGAYEQYFGPGTRLTVT.